The 30 T cell receptor beta chains listed next were all sequenced from one sample in a study of a mutant IDH1 vaccine in newly diagnosed glioma. Time point described: week 35, safety follow-up. Alongside topical imiquimod, each dose of vaccine comprised 300 ug of mutant IDH1 20-mer peptide. Sequenced by immunoSEQ multiplex PCR; TCRdb stores in-frame clones only, minus some. Altogether tens of thousands of clones are present, roughly 74% being singletons, with the ten largest covering 4.7%. Their specific antigens are unknown. Sequencing was performed on PBMCs, taken from a glioma patient whose treatment included an IDH1 peptide vaccine. Receptors were obtained from a man aged 50 to 60 with glioma.

V gene TRBV5-6 combines with J gene TRBJ2-5; D call uncertain. The ends were cut back, 0 bases at V and 7 bases at J, with 10 bases in the middle. Germline V gene lookup returns CDR1 SGHDT and CDR2 YYEEEE. This CDR3 has 13 amino acids. The DNA for the CDR3 is TGTGCCAGCAGCTTGGACCACGAAGGGACCCAGTACTTC. Amino acid sequence: CASSLDHEGTQYF.

This clone was counted a single time. The CDR3 loop reads CASLDGYEQYF. The CDR3 bases are TGTGCCAGCCTGGACGGATACGAGCAGTACTTC. The rearrangement links TRBV2 to TRBJ2-7; D unresolved. CDR1 SNHLY and CDR2 FYNNEI come from the germline V gene. Trimming shortened V by 8 bases and J by 4 bases, and 9 bases separated the two germline ends. This CDR3 has 11 amino acids.

The chain employs TRBV9 and TRBJ1-1; D remains ambiguous. The CDR3 has 14 residues. With 1 base removed from V and 5 bases from J, the gap between germline ends came to 12 bases. CDR1 and CDR2 from the germline V gene are SGDLS and YYNGEE. CDR3 coding DNA: TGTGCCAGCAGCGTAAACCCCACAGATACTGAAGCTTTCTTT. Amino acid sequence: CASSVNPTDTEAFF.

This chain uses TRBV4-2 with TRBJ1-5; D is uncertain. Germline V gene lookup returns CDR1 LGHNA and CDR2 YNFKEQ. CDR3 length: 17 residues. Trimming shortened V by 0 bases and J by 1 base, and 13 bases separated the two germline ends. The chain's CDR3 is CASSQEMTTGSNQPQHF. The DNA for the CDR3 is TGTGCCAGCAGCCAAGAAATGACGACCGGGAGCAATCAGCCCCAGCATTTT.

This chain uses TRBV28 with TRBJ2-7; possibly TRBD1 for D (6 bases). The V end was cut by 1 base, the J end by 7 bases, with 14 bases between. CDR3 length equals 14 residues. Per the germline V gene, CDR1 is MDHEN and CDR2 is SYDVKM. In DNA form, the CDR3 reads TGTGCCAGCAGTTTATCTACAGGGCCGGGGGAGCAGTACTTC. Amino acid sequence: CASSLSTGPGEQYF.

The chain employs TRBV7-9 and TRBJ2-7; no clear D. The ends were cut back, 10 bases at V and 3 bases at J, with 10 bases in the middle. CDR1 is SEHNR and CDR2 is FQNEAQ in the germline V gene (reference sequence). This CDR3 has 11 amino acids. CDR3 sequence reads: CAIKIGYEQYF. The CDR3 nucleotides are TGTGCCATTAAAATAGGCTACGAGCAGTACTTC.

This clone came up once. The V gene is TRBV5-1, the J gene TRBJ1-2; D remains unclear. The germline V and J ends were trimmed by 4 bases and 7 bases, with 11 bases remaining between them. The germline CDR1 and CDR2 sequences are SGHRS and YFSETQ. The CDR3 has 12 amino acids. The CDR3 bases are TGCGCCAGCAGCCCGGTGGAGCGTGGCTACACCTTC. Residues: CASSPVERGYTF.

This clone has a handful of counts. This sequence joins TRBV25-1 and TRBJ1-2; D is unresolved. Germline assignment: CDR1 MGHDK and CDR2 SYGVNS. The CDR3 runs to 12 residues. The V end was cut by 1 base, the J end by 8 bases, with 8 bases between. The CDR3 spells CASSESMRGYTF. In nucleotides, the CDR3 is TGTGCCAGCAGTGAATCGATGAGGGGCTACACCTTC.

This clone was observed once. This sequence joins TRBV25-1 and TRBJ2-2; the match to TRBD1 covers 8 bases. There are 13 residues in the CDR3. Germline V CDR1 and CDR2: MGHDK, SYGVNS. V was pared by 7 bases and J by 3 bases, with 1 base of the junction left unmatched. This chain's CDR3 is CASNRGYTGELFF. The CDR3 DNA sequence: TGTGCCAGCAACAGGGGGTACACCGGGGAGCTGTTTTTT.

This clone came up a few times. The genes are TRBV27 and TRBJ2-7; 8 positions agree with TRBD1. The CDR3 has 13 residues. V shed 4 bases and J 2 bases; nucleotides not matched to a gene: 1. Germline V CDR1 and CDR2: MNHEY, SMNVEV (reference sequence). This CDR3 reads CASSWTGTYEQYF. The CDR3 DNA is TGTGCCAGCAGTTGGACAGGGACCTACGAGCAGTACTTC.

This chain links TRBV15 with TRBJ1-5; the match to TRBD1 covers 12 bases. The V gene's germline CDR1 is LNHNV and CDR2 YYDKDF (reference sequence). The CDR3 is 16 residues long. The V segment lost 3 bases and the J segment 6 bases; nucleotides outside the gene matches: 6. CDR3 residues: CATSSDRDRGRQPQHF. DNA of the CDR3: TGTGCCACCAGCAGTGACCGGGACAGGGGGCGTCAGCCCCAGCATTTT.

This clone was recorded a few times. This chain uses TRBV18 with TRBJ1-5; D is perhaps TRBD1 (5 bases). CDR3 size: 16 residues. V was pared by 3 bases and J by 3 bases, with 15 bases between. Per germline, CDR1 KGHSH and CDR2 LQKENI. This chain's CDR3 is CASSPRGTVPNQPQHF. The CDR3 bases are TGTGCCAGCTCACCTCGGGGCACGGTACCCAATCAGCCCCAGCATTTT.

CDR3 nucleotides: TGTGCCTGGAGTGTACTTACTAGCGGGCTCCCAGATACGCAGTATTTT. Residues: CAWSVLTSGLPDTQYF. The chain recombines TRBV30 with TRBJ2-3, with 9 bases aligning to TRBD2. Germline V gene lookup returns CDR1 GTSNPN and CDR2 SVGIG (reference sequence). The CDR3 runs to 16 residues. Trimming removed 0 bases from V and 4 bases from J; junction bases left unmatched: 8.

V and J are TRBV30 and TRBJ1-2; 8 bases agree with TRBD1. The J segment lost 3 bases and the V segment lost 2 bases, leaving 11 bases of the junction unmatched. Per germline, CDR1 GTSNPN and CDR2 SVGIG (reference sequence). This CDR3 spans 16 amino acids. The CDR3 spells CAWSPKLRGPDYGYTF. The CDR3 nucleotides read TGTGCCTGGAGTCCCAAACTCAGGGGGCCTGACTATGGCTACACCTTC.

This chain uses TRBV4-2 with TRBJ1-6, with TRBD1 identical over 7 bases. The CDR3 covers 15 residues. V lost 3 bases and J lost 6; bases outside the gene matches: 5. CDR1 LGHNA and CDR2 YNFKEQ come from the germline V gene. The CDR3 loop is CASSHGGQFNSPLHF. DNA of the CDR3: TGTGCCAGCAGCCATGGGGGACAGTTTAATTCACCCCTCCACTTT.

This chain connects TRBV5-4 to TRBJ1-1, with 7 bases lining up with TRBD1. Trimming at V came to 4 bases and at J to 2 bases, leaving 8 bases not matched to a gene. Germline V gene sequence: CDR1 SGHNT, CDR2 YYREEE (reference sequence). CDR3 length: 15 residues. CDR3 region: CASSTRTGPNTEAFF. For the CDR3, the DNA is TGTGCCAGCAGCACTCGGACAGGCCCAAACACTGAAGCTTTCTTT.

This chain joins TRBV14 and TRBJ1-2, with no clear D. V was clipped by 3 bases and J by 14 bases, with 19 bases between them. The CDR3 runs to 13 residues. Germline CDR1 is SGHDN and CDR2 is FVKESK. CDR3: CASSHYRQFGVTF. The CDR3 DNA sequence: TGTGCCAGCAGCCACTATCGGCAGTTCGGGGTTACCTTC.

J is TRBJ2-7 and V is TRBV2, with unresolved D. The V and J ends lost 2 bases and 3 bases respectively, with 8 bases between them. The germline V gene has CDR1 SNHLY and CDR2 FYNNEI. The length of the CDR3 is 13 residues. The DNA for the CDR3 is TGTGCCAGCAGTGAATGGGCGGTCTACGAGCAGTACTTC. It specifies CASSEWAVYEQYF.

Regarding this clone: The germline gene is not matched at one end of the junction; a read error may be the cause. J is TRBJ1-2 and V is TRBV7-8; no reliable D call. The CDR3 sequence is 14 residues long. Germline assignment: CDR1 SGHVS and CDR2 FQNEAQ. The CDR3 reads CASSGGPSMATPSF. CDR3 DNA sequence: TGTGCCAGCAGCGGAGGGCCCTCTATGGCTACACCCTCCTTC.

The table lists this clone with a few counts. The same CDR3 is also encoded by other DNA sequences in this sample. The genes are TRBV19 and TRBJ2-5; 10 positions match TRBD2. V lost 6 bases, J lost 5 bases, and 6 bases stayed unmatched. There are 14 residues in the CDR3. Per germline, CDR1 LNHDA and CDR2 SQIVND (reference sequence). CDR3 sequence (DNA): TGTGCCAGTAGCGGCAGCGGGGGGGTCGAGACCCAGTACTTC. It translates to CASSGSGGVETQYF.

The rearrangement uses TRBV15 and TRBJ2-1, with TRBD2 matching 10 bases. Germline V lookup: CDR1 LNHNV, CDR2 YYDKDF (reference sequence). With V trimmed by 0 bases and J by 7 bases, 9 bases remained unmatched. The length of the CDR3 is 17 residues. The CDR3 is CATSREEAGGAGNEQFF. The CDR3 region has the DNA TGTGCCACCAGCAGAGAGGAAGCGGGGGGGGCCGGGAATGAGCAGTTCTTC. The variable domain in full, completed from reference TRBV15 and TRBJ2-1, reads DAMVIQNPRYQVTQFGKPVTLSCSQTLNHNVMYWYQQKSSQAPKLLFHYYDKDFNNEADTPDNFQSRRPNTSFCFLDIRSPGLGDTAMYLCATSREEAGGAGNEQFFGPGTRLTVL.

The chain employs TRBV2 and TRBJ2-5; 7 positions agree with TRBD2. Per the germline V gene, CDR1 is SNHLY and CDR2 is FYNNEI. With 6 bases clipped from V and 1 base from J, the junction kept 8 bases outside the gene matches. The CDR3 runs to 15 residues. The CDR3 DNA reads as TGTGCCAGCAGAGAGAGCCGGACTAGCCAAGAGACCCAGTACTTC. The encoded protein is CASRESRTSQETQYF.

This chain joins TRBV5-1 and TRBJ1-2; 10 bases align to TRBD1. Looked up from germline, CDR1 is SGHRS and CDR2 is YFSETQ. After removal of 4 bases from V and 4 bases from J, the junction contained 16 bases not matched to a gene. The CDR3 runs 18 residues. In DNA, the CDR3 is TGCGCCAGCAGCCGGGGGGGCCGGGACAGGGGTCCGGCCTATGGCTACACCTTC. Protein sequence: CASSRGGRDRGPAYGYTF.

The chain has TRBV6-6 and TRBJ1-5; D is unresolved. Trimming left V 0 bases short and J 3 bases short, with 12 bases between. The CDR3 runs to 16 residues. Germline-derived CDR1 and CDR2 are MNHNY and SVGAGI (reference sequence). The CDR3 DNA sequence: TGTGCCAGCAGTTACTCGAGTCGGGTCTTCAATCAGCCCCAGCATTTT. It codes for CASSYSSRVFNQPQHF.

There are a few counts of this clone. The DNA of the CDR3 is TGTGCCAGTAGTATCATGGGTGGGGTCAATTCACCCCTCCACTTT. It codes for CASSIMGGVNSPLHF. The chain uses TRBV19 and TRBJ1-6, with D unresolved. CDR1 and CDR2 (germline): LNHDA, SQIVND (reference sequence). CDR3 size: 15 residues. V lost 3 bases and J lost 7, with 13 bases in between.

The rearrangement links TRBV6-1 to TRBJ1-1; D perhaps matches TRBD1 (5 bases). Deletions cut 6 bases from V and 4 bases from J, with 15 bases between. This CDR3 has 14 residues. Germline loops: CDR1 MNHNS, CDR2 SASEGT. Written as DNA, the CDR3 is TGTGCCAGCAGCCGGACAATCCAATCCACTGAAGCTTTCTTT. Translation gives CASSRTIQSTEAFF.

This chain joins TRBV5-1 and TRBJ2-2, with TRBD2 matching 11 bases. The CDR3 loop spans 16 amino acids. Germline V gives CDR1 SGHRS, CDR2 YFSETQ. J was trimmed by 5 bases and V by 3 bases; bases with no gene match: 6. This CDR3 is CASSSSSGGRTGELFF. DNA of the CDR3: TGCGCCAGCAGCTCCTCTAGCGGGGGGCGGACCGGGGAGCTGTTTTTT.

The V and J genes are TRBV6-5 and TRBJ1-1; 8 positions match TRBD1. The V gene's germline CDR1 is MNHEY and CDR2 SVGAGI. V lost 9 bases and J lost 1; bases outside the gene matches: 4. CDR3 size: 13 residues. The CDR3 region has the DNA TGTGCCAGTCGACAGGGGACGAACACTGAAGCTTTCTTT. Translated, it gives CASRQGTNTEAFF.

V usage is TRBV7-2 and J usage is TRBJ1-5; D might be TRBD1 (6 bases). This CDR3 comprises 15 residues. The germline CDR1 and CDR2 sequences are SGHTA and FQGNSA. Trimming removed 5 bases from V and 2 bases from J, with 13 bases in between. DNA of the CDR3: TGTGCCAGCAGCGTAACAGGGTCGCGCAATCAGCCCCAGCATTTT. Amino acids: CASSVTGSRNQPQHF. Looking up the rest from reference TRBV7-2 and TRBJ1-5 gives the full variable domain: GAGVSQSPSNKVTEKGKDVELRCDPISGHTALYWYRQSLGQGLEFLIYFQGNSAPDKSGLPSDRFSAERTGGSVSTLTIQRTQQEDSAVYLCASSVTGSRNQPQHFGDGTRLSIL.

The rearrangement links TRBV5-4 to TRBJ1-6; 9 nucleotides agree with TRBD1. The CDR3 consists of 16 residues. Per germline, CDR1 SGHNT and CDR2 YYREEE (reference sequence). Germline trimming cut 0 bases from V and 11 bases from J; bases unmatched to any gene: 9. CDR3 protein: CASSLGTGGSGAPLHF. DNA of the CDR3: TGTGCCAGCAGCTTGGGCACAGGGGGCTCCGGGGCACCCCTCCACTTT. The full variable domain, its missing parts supplied by reference TRBV5-4 and TRBJ1-6, is ETGVTQSPTHLIKTRGQQVTLRCSSQSGHNTVSWYQQALGQGPQFIFQYYREEENGRGNFPPRFSGLQFPNYSSELNVNALELDDSALYLCASSLGTGGSGAPLHFGNGTRLTVT.